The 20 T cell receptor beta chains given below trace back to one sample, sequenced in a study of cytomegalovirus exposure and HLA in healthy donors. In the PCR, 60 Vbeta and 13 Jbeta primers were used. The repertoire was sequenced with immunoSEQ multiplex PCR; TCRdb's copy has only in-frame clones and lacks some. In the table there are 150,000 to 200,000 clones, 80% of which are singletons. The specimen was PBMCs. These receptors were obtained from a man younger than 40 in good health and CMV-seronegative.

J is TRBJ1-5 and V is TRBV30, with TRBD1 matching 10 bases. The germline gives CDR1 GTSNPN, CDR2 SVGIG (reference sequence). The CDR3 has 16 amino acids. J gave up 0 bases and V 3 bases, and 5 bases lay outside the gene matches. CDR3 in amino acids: CAWRPGQGYSNQPQHF. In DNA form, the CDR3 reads TGTGCCTGGAGGCCGGGACAGGGGTATAGCAATCAGCCCCAGCATTTT. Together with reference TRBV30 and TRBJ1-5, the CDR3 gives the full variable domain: SQTIHQWPATLVQPVGSPLSLECTVEGTSNPNLYWYRQAAGRGLQLLFYSVGIGQISSEVPQNLSASRPQDRQFILSSKKLLLSDSGFYLCAWRPGQGYSNQPQHFGDGTRLSIL.

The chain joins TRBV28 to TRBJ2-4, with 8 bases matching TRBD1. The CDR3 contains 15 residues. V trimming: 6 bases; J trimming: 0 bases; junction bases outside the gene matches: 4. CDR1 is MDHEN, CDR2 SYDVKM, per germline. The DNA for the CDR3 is TGTGCCAGCAGGGAAGGGACAGGAGCCAAAAACATTCAGTACTTC. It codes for CASREGTGAKNIQYF. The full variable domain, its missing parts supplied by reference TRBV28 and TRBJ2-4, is DVKVTQSSRYLVKRTGEKVFLECVQDMDHENMFWYRQDPGLGLRLIYFSYDVKMKEKGDIPEGYSVSREKKERFSLILESASTNQTSMYLCASREGTGAKNIQYFGAGTRLSVL.

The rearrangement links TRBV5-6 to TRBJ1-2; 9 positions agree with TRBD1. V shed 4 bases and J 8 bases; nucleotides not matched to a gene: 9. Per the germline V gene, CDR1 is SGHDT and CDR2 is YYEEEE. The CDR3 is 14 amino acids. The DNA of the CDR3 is TGTGCCAGCAGCCGACCGGGACAGGGAAAAGGCTACACCTTC. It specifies CASSRPGQGKGYTF.

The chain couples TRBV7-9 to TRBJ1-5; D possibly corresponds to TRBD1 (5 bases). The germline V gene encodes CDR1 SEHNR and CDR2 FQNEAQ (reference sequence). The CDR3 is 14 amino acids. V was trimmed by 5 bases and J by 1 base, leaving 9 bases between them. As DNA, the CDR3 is TGTGCCAGCAGCCCGGGGGGAAGCAATCAGCCCCAGCATTTT. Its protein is CASSPGGSNQPQHF.

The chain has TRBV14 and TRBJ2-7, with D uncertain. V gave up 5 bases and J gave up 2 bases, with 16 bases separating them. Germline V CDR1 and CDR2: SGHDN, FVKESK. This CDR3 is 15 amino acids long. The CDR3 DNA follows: TGTGCCAGCAGCACGGGTTCAAACGGCGCCTACGAGCAGTACTTC. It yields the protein CASSTGSNGAYEQYF.

CDR3 in DNA: TGCGCCAGCAGGTCCGCAACAGGGAGCTCCTACAATGAGCAGTTCTTC. This sequence encodes CASRSATGSSYNEQFF. This chain uses TRBV5-1 with TRBJ2-1, with D tentatively TRBD1 (6 bases). The CDR3 contains 16 residues. With 5 bases removed from V and 0 bases from J, the gap between germline ends came to 15 bases. CDR1 and CDR2 (germline): SGHRS, YFSETQ.

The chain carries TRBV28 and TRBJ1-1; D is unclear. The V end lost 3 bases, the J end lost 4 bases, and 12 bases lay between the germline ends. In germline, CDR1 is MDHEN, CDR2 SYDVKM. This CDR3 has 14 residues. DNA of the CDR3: TGTGCCAGCAGTTTCGTGGAAGGAGGCACTGAAGCTTTCTTT. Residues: CASSFVEGGTEAFF. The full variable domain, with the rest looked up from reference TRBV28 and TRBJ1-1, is DVKVTQSSRYLVKRTGEKVFLECVQDMDHENMFWYRQDPGLGLRLIYFSYDVKMKEKGDIPEGYSVSREKKERFSLILESASTNQTSMYLCASSFVEGGTEAFFGQGTRLTVV.

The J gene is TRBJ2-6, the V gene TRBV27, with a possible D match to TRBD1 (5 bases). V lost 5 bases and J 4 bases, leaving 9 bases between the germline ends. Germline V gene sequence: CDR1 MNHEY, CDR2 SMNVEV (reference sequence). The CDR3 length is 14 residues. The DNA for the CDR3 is TGTGCCAGCAGTATCCGGACAGGGGCCAACGTCCTGACTTTC. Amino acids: CASSIRTGANVLTF.

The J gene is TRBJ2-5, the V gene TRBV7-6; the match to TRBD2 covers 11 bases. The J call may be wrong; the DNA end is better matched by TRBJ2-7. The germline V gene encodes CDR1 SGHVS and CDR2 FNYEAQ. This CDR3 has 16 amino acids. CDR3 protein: CASSSTLAGDPYEQYF. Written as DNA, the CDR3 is TGTGCCAGCAGCTCAACACTAGCGGGGGACCCCTACGAGCAGTACTTC.

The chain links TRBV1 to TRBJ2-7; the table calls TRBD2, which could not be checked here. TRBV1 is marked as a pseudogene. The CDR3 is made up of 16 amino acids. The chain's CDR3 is CTSSPPPSGTSYEQYF. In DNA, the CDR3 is TGCACCAGCAGCCCCCCACCTAGCGGGACGTCCTACGAGCAGTACTTC.

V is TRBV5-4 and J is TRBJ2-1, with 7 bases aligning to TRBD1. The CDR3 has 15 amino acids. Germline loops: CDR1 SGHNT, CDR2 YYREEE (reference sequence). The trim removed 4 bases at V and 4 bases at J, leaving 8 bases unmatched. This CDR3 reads CASSIRQGNYNEQFF. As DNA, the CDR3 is TGTGCCAGCAGCATTCGACAGGGAAATTACAATGAGCAGTTCTTC.

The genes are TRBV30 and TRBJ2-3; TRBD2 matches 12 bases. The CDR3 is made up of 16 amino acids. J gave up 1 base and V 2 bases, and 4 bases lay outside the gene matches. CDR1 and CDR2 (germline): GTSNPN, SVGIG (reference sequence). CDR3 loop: CAWSLAGGLGTDTQYF. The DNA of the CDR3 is TGTGCCTGGAGTCTAGCGGGGGGGCTGGGCACAGATACGCAGTATTTT.

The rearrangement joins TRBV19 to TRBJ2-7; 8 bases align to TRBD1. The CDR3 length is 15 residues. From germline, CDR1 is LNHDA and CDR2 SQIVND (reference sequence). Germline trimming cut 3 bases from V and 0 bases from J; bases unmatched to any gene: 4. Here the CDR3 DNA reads TGTGCCAGTAGTATTCGGACAGGGACCTCCTACGAGCAGTACTTC. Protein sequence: CASSIRTGTSYEQYF.

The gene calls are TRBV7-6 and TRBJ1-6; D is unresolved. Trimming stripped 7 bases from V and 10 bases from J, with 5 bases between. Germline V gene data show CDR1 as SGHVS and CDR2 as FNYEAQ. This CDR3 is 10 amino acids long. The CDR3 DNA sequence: TGTGCCAGCATCCGGTCACCCCTCCACTTT. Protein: CASIRSPLHF.

The CDR3, as DNA: TGTGCCAGCAGTGGGCTCGGGACACATTACGAGCAGTACTTC. Its protein product is CASSGLGTHYEQYF. The V call is TRBV2, the J call TRBJ2-7; D is perhaps TRBD1 (6 bases). This CDR3 region has 14 residues. Trimming removed 4 bases at V and 4 bases at J, with 14 bases between. Germline V gene lookup returns CDR1 SNHLY and CDR2 FYNNEI.

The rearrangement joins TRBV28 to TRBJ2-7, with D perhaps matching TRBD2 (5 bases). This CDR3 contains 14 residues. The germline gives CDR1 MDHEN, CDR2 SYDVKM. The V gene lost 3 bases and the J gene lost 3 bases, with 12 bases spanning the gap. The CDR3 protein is CASSFVTGDYEQYF. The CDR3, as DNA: TGTGCCAGCAGTTTCGTCACCGGGGACTACGAGCAGTACTTC.

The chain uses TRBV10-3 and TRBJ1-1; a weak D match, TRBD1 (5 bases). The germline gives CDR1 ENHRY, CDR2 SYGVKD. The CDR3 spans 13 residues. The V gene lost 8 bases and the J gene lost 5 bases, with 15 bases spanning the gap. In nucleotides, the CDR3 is TGTGCCATCGGGGCAGAGAGAAGGACTGAAGCTTTCTTT. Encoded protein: CAIGAERRTEAFF.

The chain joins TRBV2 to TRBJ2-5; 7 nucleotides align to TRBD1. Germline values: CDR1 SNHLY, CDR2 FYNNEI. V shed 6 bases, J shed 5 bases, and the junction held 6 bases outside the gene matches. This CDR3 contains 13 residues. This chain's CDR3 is CASRLQGIETQYF. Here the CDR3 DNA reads TGTGCCAGCAGGTTACAGGGGATTGAGACCCAGTACTTC.

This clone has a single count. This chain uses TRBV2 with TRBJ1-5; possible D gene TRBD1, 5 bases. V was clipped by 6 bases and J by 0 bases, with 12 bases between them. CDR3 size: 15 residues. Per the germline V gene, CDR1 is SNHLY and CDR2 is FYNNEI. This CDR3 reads CASRVGQPSNQPQHF. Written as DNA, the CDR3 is TGTGCCAGCAGGGTGGGGCAGCCTAGCAATCAGCCCCAGCATTTT.

The CDR3 is CAWTPSSGNTIYF. CDR3 nucleotides: TGTGCCTGGACTCCGAGCTCTGGAAACACCATATATTTT. The chain employs TRBV30 and TRBJ1-3; no firm D call. V was cut by 4 bases and J by 0 bases, with 7 bases left in between. This CDR3 has 13 residues. CDR1 and CDR2 (germline): GTSNPN, SVGIG (reference sequence).